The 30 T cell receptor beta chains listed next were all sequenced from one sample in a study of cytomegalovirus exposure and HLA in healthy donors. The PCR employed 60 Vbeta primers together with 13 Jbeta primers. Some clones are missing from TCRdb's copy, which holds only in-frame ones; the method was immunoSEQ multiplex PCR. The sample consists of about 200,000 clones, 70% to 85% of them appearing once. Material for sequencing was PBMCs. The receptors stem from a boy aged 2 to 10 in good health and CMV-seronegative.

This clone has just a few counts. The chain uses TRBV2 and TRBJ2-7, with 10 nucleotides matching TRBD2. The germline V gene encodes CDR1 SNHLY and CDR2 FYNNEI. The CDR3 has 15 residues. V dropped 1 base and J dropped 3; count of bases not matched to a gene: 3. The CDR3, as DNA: TGTGCCAGCAGTGAAGGTCCTAGCGGGGGCTACGAGCAGTACTTC. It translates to CASSEGPSGGYEQYF.

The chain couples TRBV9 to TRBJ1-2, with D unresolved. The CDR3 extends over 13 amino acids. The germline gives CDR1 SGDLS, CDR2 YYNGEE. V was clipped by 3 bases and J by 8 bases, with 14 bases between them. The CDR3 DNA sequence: TGTGCCAGCAGCGCGACCCGGGCGGGCGGCTACACCTTC. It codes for CASSATRAGGYTF.

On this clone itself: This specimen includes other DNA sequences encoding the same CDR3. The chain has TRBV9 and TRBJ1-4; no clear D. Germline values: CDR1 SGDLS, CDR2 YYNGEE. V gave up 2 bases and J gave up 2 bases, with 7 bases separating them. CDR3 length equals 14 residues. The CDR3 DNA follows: TGTGCCAGCAGCGTGGGAGGGACTAATGAAAAACTGTTTTTT. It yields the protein CASSVGGTNEKLFF. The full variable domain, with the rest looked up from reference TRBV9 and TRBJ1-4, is DSGVTQTPKHLITATGQRVTLRCSPRSGDLSVYWYQQSLDQGLQFLIQYYNGEERAKGNILERFSAQQFPDLHSELNLSSLELGDSALYFCASSVGGTNEKLFFGSGTQLSVL.

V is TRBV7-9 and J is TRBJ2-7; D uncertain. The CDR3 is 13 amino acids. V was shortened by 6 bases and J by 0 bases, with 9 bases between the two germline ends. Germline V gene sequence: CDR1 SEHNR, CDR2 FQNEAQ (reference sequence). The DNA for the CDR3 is TGTGCCAGCAGGGGTGGGCCCTCCTACGAGCAGTACTTC. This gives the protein CASRGGPSYEQYF.

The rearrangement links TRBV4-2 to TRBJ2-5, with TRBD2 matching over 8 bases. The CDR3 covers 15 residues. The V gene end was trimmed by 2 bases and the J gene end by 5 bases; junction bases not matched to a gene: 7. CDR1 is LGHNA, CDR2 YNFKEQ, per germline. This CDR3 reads CASSQTRGGLETQYF. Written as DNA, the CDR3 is TGTGCCAGCAGCCAAACTCGGGGGGGCCTGGAGACCCAGTACTTC.

DNA for the CDR3: TGTGCCAGCAGCCCGGGGAGGAGTTTATTTTCCGATACGCAGTATTTT. Encoded protein: CASSPGRSLFSDTQYF. This chain joins TRBV9 and TRBJ2-3, with D maybe TRBD2 (6 bases). Germline values: CDR1 SGDLS, CDR2 YYNGEE. V gave up 4 bases and J gave up 6 bases, with 21 bases separating them. The CDR3 has 16 amino acids.

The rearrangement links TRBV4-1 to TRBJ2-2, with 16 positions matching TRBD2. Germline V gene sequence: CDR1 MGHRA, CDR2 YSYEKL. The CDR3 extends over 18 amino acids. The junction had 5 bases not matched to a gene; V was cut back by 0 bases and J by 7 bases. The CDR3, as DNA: TGCGCCAGCAGCCAAGATCCGGGACTAGCGGGGGGGATCGGGGAGCTGTTTTTT. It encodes CASSQDPGLAGGIGELFF.

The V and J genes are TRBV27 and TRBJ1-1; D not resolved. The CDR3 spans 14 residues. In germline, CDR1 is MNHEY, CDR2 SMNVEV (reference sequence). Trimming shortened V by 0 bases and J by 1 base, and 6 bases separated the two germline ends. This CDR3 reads CASSLSTGNTEAFF. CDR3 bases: TGTGCCAGCAGTTTATCCACGGGGAACACTGAAGCTTTCTTT.

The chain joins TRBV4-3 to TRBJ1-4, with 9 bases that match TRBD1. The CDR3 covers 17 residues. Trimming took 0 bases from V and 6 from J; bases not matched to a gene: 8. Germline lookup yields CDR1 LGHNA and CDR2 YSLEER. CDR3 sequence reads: CASSQEVPGTGYEKLFF. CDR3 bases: TGCGCCAGCAGCCAAGAGGTTCCCGGGACAGGGTATGAAAAACTGTTTTTT.

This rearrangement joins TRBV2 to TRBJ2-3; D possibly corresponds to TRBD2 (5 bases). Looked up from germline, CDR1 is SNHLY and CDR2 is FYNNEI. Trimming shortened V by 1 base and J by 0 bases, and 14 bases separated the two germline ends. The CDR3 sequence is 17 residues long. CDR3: CASSEGTRVTSTDTQYF. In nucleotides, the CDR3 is TGTGCCAGCAGTGAAGGGACGAGGGTCACCAGCACAGATACGCAGTATTTT.

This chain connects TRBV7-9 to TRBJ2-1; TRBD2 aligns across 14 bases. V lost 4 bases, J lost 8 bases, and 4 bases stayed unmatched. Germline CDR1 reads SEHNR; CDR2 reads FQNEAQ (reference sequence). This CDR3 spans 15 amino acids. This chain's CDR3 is CASSWPGLAGDEQFF. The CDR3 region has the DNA TGTGCCAGCAGCTGGCCGGGACTAGCGGGGGATGAGCAGTTCTTC. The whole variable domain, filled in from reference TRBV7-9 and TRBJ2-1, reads DTGVSQNPRHKITKRGQNVTFRCDPISEHNRLYWYRQTLGQGPEFLTYFQNEAQLEKSRLLSDRFSAERPKGSFSTLEIQRTEQGDSAMYLCASSWPGLAGDEQFFGPGTRLTVL.

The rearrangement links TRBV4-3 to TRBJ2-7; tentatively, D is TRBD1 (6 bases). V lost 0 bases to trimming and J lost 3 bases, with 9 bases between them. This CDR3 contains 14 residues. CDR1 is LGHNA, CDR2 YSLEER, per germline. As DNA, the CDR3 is TGCGCCAGCAGCCAAGAGGCCAGGGGCTACGAGCAGTACTTC. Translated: CASSQEARGYEQYF.

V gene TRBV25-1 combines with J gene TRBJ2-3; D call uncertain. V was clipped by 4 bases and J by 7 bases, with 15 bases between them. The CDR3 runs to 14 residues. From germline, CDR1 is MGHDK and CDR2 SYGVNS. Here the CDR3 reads CASSGAPHKNTQYF. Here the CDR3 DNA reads TGTGCCAGCAGTGGGGCACCTCACAAAAATACGCAGTATTTT.

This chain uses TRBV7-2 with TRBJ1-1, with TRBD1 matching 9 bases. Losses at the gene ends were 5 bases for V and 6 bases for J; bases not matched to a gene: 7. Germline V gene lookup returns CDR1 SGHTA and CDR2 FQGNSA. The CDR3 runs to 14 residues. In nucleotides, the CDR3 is TGTGCCAGCAGCCCAGACAGGGGGTCCCCTGAAGCTTTCTTT. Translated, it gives CASSPDRGSPEAFF.

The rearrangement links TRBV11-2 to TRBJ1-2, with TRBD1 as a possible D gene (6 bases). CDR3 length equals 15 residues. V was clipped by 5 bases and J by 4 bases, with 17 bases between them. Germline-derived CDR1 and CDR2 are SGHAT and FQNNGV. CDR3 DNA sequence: TGTGCCAGCAGCGGATCAAGGGGGAAGGTCTATGGCTACACCTTC. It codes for CASSGSRGKVYGYTF.

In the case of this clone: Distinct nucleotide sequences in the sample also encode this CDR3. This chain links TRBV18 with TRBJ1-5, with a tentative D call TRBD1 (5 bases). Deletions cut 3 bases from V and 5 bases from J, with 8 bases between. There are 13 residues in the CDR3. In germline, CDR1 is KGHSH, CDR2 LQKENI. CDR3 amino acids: CASSPGRDQPQHF. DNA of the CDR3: TGTGCCAGCTCACCGGGCAGGGATCAGCCCCAGCATTTT. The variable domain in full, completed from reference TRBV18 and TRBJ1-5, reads NAGVMQNPRHLVRRRGQEARLRCSPMKGHSHVYWYRQLPEEGLKFMVYLQKENIIDESGMPKERFSAEFPKEGPSILRIQQVVRGDSAAYFCASSPGRDQPQHFGDGTRLSIL.

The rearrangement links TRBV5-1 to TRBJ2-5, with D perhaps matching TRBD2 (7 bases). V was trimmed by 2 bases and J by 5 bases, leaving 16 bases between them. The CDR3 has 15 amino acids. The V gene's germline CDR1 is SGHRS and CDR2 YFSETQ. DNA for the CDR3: TGCGCCAGCAGCTTTCGGGGGGCGACTAGGGAGACCCAGTACTTC. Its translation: CASSFRGATRETQYF.

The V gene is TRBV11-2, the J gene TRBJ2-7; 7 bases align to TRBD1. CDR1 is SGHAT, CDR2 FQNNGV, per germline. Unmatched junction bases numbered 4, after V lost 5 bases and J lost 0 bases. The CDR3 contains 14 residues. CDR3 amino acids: CASSLGQLSYEQYF. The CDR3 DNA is TGTGCCAGCAGCCTGGGACAGCTCTCCTACGAGCAGTACTTC. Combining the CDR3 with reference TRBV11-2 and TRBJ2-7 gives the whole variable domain EAGVAQSPRYKIIEKRQSVAFWCNPISGHATLYWYQQILGQGPKLLIQFQNNGVVDDSQLPKDRFSAERLKGVDSTLKIQPAKLEDSAVYLCASSLGQLSYEQYFGPGTRLTVT.

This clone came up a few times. The chain's CDR3 is CASSQVWAGYNSPLHF. The DNA of the CDR3 is TGCGCCAGCAGCCAAGTCTGGGCTGGGTATAATTCACCCCTCCACTTT. The J gene is TRBJ1-6, the V gene TRBV4-1; D remains ambiguous. The CDR3 spans 16 residues. Germline CDR1 MGHRA, CDR2 YSYEKL. The V gene lost 1 base and the J gene lost 4 bases, with 11 bases spanning the gap.

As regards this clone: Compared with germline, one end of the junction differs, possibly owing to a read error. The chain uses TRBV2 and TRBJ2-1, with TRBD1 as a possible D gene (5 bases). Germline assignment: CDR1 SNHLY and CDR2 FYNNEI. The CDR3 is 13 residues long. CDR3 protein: CVSSEVAGILAFF. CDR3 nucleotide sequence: TGTGTCAGCAGTGAAGTTGCAGGGATATTGGCGTTCTTC.

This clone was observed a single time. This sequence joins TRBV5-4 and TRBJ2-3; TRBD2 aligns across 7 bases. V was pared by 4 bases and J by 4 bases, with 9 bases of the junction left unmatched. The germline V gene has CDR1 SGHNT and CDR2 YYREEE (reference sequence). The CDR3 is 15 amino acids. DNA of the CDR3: TGTGCCAGCAGCGAACCCGGGGGGTTCGCAGATACGCAGTATTTT. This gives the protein CASSEPGGFADTQYF. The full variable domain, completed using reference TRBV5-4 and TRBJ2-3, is ETGVTQSPTHLIKTRGQQVTLRCSSQSGHNTVSWYQQALGQGPQFIFQYYREEENGRGNFPPRFSGLQFPNYSSELNVNALELDDSALYLCASSEPGGFADTQYFGPGTRLTVL.

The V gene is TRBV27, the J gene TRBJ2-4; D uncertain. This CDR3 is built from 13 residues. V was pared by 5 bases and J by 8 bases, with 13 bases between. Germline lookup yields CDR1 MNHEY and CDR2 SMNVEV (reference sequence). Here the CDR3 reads CASSITEKDIQYF. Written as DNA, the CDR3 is TGTGCCAGCAGTATAACAGAAAAGGACATTCAGTACTTC.

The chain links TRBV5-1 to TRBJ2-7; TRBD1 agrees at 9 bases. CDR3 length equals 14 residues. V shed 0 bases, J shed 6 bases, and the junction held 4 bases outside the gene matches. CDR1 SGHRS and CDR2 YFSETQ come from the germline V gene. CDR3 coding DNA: TGCGCCAGCAGCTTGGTACAGGGGGCGGGCGAGCAGTACTTC. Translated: CASSLVQGAGEQYF.

For the CDR3, the DNA is TGCAGTGCTAGTAACCGGGACGAGCAGTACTTC. Translating it yields CSASNRDEQYF. The gene calls are TRBV20-1 and TRBJ2-7; no firm D call. Germline loops: CDR1 DFQATT, CDR2 SNEGSKA (reference sequence). The V and J ends lost 3 bases and 5 bases respectively, with 8 bases between them. The CDR3 consists of 11 residues.

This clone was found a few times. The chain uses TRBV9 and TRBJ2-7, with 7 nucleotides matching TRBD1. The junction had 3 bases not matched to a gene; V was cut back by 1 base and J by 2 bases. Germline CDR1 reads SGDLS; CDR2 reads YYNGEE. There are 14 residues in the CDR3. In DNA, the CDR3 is TGTGCCAGCAGCGTATGGGACAGCCCCTACGAGCAGTACTTC. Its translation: CASSVWDSPYEQYF.

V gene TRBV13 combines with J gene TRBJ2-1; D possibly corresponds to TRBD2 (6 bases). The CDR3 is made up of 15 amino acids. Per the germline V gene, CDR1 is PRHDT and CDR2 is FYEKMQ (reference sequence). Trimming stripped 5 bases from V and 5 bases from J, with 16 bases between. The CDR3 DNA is TGTGCCAGCAGCCCCGCGGGACCAGTACACAATGAGCAGTTCTTC. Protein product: CASSPAGPVHNEQFF.

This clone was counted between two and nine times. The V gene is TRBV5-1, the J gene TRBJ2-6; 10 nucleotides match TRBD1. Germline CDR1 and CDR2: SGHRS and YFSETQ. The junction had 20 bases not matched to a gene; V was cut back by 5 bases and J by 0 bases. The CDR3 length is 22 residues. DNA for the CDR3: TGCGCCAGCAGGAATTTCGGGACAGGGGATTTAGGTGATTACTCTGGGGCCAACGTCCTGACTTTC. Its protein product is CASRNFGTGDLGDYSGANVLTF.

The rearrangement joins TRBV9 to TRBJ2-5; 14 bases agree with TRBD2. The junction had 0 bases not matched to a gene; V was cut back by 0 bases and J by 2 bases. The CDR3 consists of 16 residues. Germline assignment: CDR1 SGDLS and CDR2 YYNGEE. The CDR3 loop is CASSVGLAGGQETQYF. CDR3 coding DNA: TGTGCCAGCAGCGTAGGACTAGCGGGGGGGCAAGAGACCCAGTACTTC. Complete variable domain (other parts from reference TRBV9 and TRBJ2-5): DSGVTQTPKHLITATGQRVTLRCSPRSGDLSVYWYQQSLDQGLQFLIQYYNGEERAKGNILERFSAQQFPDLHSELNLSSLELGDSALYFCASSVGLAGGQETQYFGPGTRLLVL.

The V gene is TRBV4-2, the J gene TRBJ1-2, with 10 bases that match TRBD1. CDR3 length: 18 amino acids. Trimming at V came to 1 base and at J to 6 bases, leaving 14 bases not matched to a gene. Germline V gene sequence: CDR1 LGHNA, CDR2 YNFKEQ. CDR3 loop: CASSQVGPIGQGVNGYTF. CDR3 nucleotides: TGTGCCAGCAGCCAAGTAGGACCGATCGGACAGGGGGTGAATGGCTACACCTTC.

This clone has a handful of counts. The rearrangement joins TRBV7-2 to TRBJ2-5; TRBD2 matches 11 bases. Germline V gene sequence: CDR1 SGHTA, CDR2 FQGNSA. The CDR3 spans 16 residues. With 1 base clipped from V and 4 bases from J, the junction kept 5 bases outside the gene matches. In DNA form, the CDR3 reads TGTGCCAGCAGCTTAGTAGCGGGGGGGCAGGGAGAGACCCAGTACTTC. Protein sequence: CASSLVAGGQGETQYF.